Shown below are 14 T cell receptor beta chains from a single sample sequenced in a study of Graves' ophthalmopathy and Graves' hyperthyroidism. TCR beta CDR3 amplification used RNA transcripts. HTBI primers were employed in first-round RT-PCR, then a second-round multiplex PCR followed. TCRdb itself ran the multiplex PCR reads through MiXCR, one entry per CDR3 protein. The profile covers about 740,000 distinct CDR3 sequences, with roughly two fifths appearing a single time and approximately 43% taken by the ten largest. Specimen: peripheral blood. These receptors all come from an adult man with Graves' ophthalmopathy.

About this clonotype itself: At one end the junction does not follow the germline gene, possibly because of a read error. The CDR3 loop is CASSQRPGSPLHF. For the CDR3, the DNA is TGCGCCAGCAGCCAAAGACCGGGTTCACCCCTCCACTTT. This chain uses TRBV5-4 with TRBJ1-6; D is unclear. This CDR3 contains 13 residues. The germline gives CDR1 SGHNT, CDR2 YYREEE (reference sequence).

The genes are TRBV19 and TRBJ2-7, with D possibly being TRBD1 (5 bases). Between the trimmed V and J ends, which lost 9 bases and 2 bases, there was a span of 23 bases. The CDR3 sequence is 16 residues long. CDR1 is LNHDA and CDR2 is SQIVND in the germline V gene (reference sequence). The CDR3 region is CASSLWSREWTYEQYF. CDR3 DNA sequence: TGTGCCAGCAGCTTATGGAGCAGGGAATGGACCTACGAGCAGTACTTC. Together with reference TRBV19 and TRBJ2-7, the CDR3 gives the full variable domain: DGGITQSPKYLFRKEGQNVTLSCEQNLNHDAMYWYRQDPGQGLRLIYYSQIVNDFQKGDIAEGYSVSREKKESFPLTVTSAQKNPTAFYLCASSLWSREWTYEQYFGPGTRLTVT.

V usage is TRBV5-6 and J usage is TRBJ2-7; D is undetermined. This CDR3 has 12 residues. In germline, CDR1 is SGHDT, CDR2 YYEEEE. With 0 bases removed from V and 11 bases from J, the gap between germline ends came to 12 bases. CDR3 DNA sequence: TGTGCCAGCAGCTTGGATGAAGCTGGCGAGTACTTC. Amino acid sequence: CASSLDEAGEYF. Filled out from reference TRBV5-6 and TRBJ2-7, the complete variable domain reads DAGVTQSPTHLIKTRGQQVTLRCSPKSGHDTVSWYQQALGQGPQFIFQYYEEEERQRGNFPDRFSGHQFPNYSSELNVNALLLGDSALYLCASSLDEAGEYFGPGTRLTVT.

This clonotype was detected many times. The chain employs TRBV7-2 and TRBJ2-7; D is unresolved. V lost 1 base and J lost 0, with 13 bases in between. This CDR3 has 16 residues. Germline CDR1 SGHTA, CDR2 FQGNSA. CDR3: CASSLVVSSSSYEQYF. CDR3 nucleotides: TGTGCCAGCAGCTTAGTGGTTAGCTCTAGCTCCTACGAGCAGTACTTC.

In its sample, this clonotype was seen once. The chain uses TRBV6-5 and TRBJ2-7; tentatively, D is TRBD1 (5 bases). This CDR3 has 14 amino acids. Germline lookup yields CDR1 MNHEY and CDR2 SVGAGI. V lost 0 bases and J 4 bases, leaving 10 bases between the germline ends. CDR3 sequence: CASSYSMSGYEQYF. The CDR3 coding sequence is TGTGCCAGCAGTTACTCGATGTCAGGGTACGAGCAGTACTTC.

This clonotype was counted ten times or more. V and J are TRBV7-2 and TRBJ1-2; the match to TRBD1 covers 7 bases. From germline, CDR1 is SGHTA and CDR2 FQGNSA. The CDR3 runs to 14 residues. Trimming removed 3 bases from V and 5 bases from J; junction bases left unmatched: 6. CDR3 bases: TGTGCCAGCAGCTTCTTTGGACAGGATTATGGCTACACCTTC. Translation: CASSFFGQDYGYTF.

The V gene is TRBV7-9, the J gene TRBJ2-5; TRBD2 agrees at 11 bases. Germline CDR1 is SEHNR and CDR2 is FQNEAQ (reference sequence). CDR3 length: 14 amino acids. V lost 3 bases to trimming and J lost 5 bases; unmatched junction nucleotides: 2. The CDR3 reads CASSFTSGSETQYF. The CDR3 bases are TGTGCCAGCAGCTTTACTAGCGGGAGTGAGACCCAGTACTTC.

With regard to this clonotype: One end of the junction is discordant with germline, which a read error may explain. CDR3: CSVERGAGDQPQHF. Written as DNA, the CDR3 is TGCAGTGTCGAGCGGGGGGCTGGAGATCAGCCCCAGCATTTC. V usage is TRBV20-1 and J usage is TRBJ2-5; 9 positions match TRBD2. Germline lookup yields CDR1 DFQATT and CDR2 SNEGSKA (reference sequence). CDR3 length: 14 residues.

This clonotype was observed a few times. The chain uses TRBV12-3 or TRBV12-4 and TRBJ1-2; the match to TRBD1 covers 7 bases. This CDR3 is 15 amino acids long. Trimming took 6 bases from V and 1 from J; bases not matched to a gene: 8. CDR3 in amino acids: CASSNGDSFNYGYTF. CDR3 coding DNA: TGTGCCAGCAGCAACGGGGACAGCTTTAACTATGGCTACACCTTC.

The V call is TRBV9, the J call TRBJ2-7; D perhaps matches TRBD2 (5 bases). V dropped 5 bases and J dropped 7 bases, with 16 bases sitting between them. CDR3 size: 13 residues. CDR1 is SGDLS, CDR2 YYNGEE, per germline. The CDR3 is CASSYRDFWEQYF. The CDR3 nucleotides are TGTGCCAGCAGTTACCGGGATTTTTGGGAGCAGTACTTC.

This clonotype was counted a few times. The V call is TRBV7-9, the J call TRBJ1-1; no firm D call. The V end lost 5 bases, the J end lost 2 bases, and 15 bases lay between the germline ends. This CDR3 contains 15 residues. Germline assignment: CDR1 SEHNR and CDR2 FQNEAQ (reference sequence). Written as DNA, the CDR3 is TGTGCCAGCAGCCCACCCGACTCCATAAACACTGAAGCTTTCTTT. Protein product: CASSPPDSINTEAFF.

This clonotype has only one observation. Given the absence of the conserved phenylalanine or tryptophan at the CDR3 end, a read error is likely. This chain links TRBV7-8 with TRBJ2-5; D possibly corresponds to TRBD1 (6 bases). Near its end, the DNA agrees better with TRBJ2-7, so the J call may be wrong. The CDR3 has 15 amino acids. The germline V gene encodes CDR1 SGHVS and CDR2 FQNEAQ. The CDR3 sequence: CANSPYVGQTYEQYL. The CDR3 nucleotides are TGTGCCAACAGTCCTTATGTCGGACAGACCTACGAGCAGTACCTC.

The chain joins TRBV12-3 or TRBV12-4 to TRBJ2-5; tentative D call: TRBD2 (7 bases). V shed 0 bases and J shed 0 bases, with 17 bases lying between them. The CDR3 loop spans 18 amino acids. The CDR3 loop is CASSLALGGGPNQETQYF. In DNA form, the CDR3 reads TGTGCCAGCAGTTTAGCGCTGGGGGGGGGGCCAAACCAAGAGACCCAGTACTTC.

V is TRBV7-9 and J is TRBJ2-5, with a tentative D call TRBD2 (5 bases). CDR3 length: 14 amino acids. Deletions cut 5 bases from V and 0 bases from J, with 10 bases between. Germline V gives CDR1 SEHNR, CDR2 FQNEAQ (reference sequence). DNA of the CDR3: TGTGCCAGCAGCCCGGAGGACTACCAAGAGACCCAGTACTTC. Translated, it gives CASSPEDYQETQYF.